The 8 T cell receptor beta chains in this list originate from one sample, sequenced in a study of early T cells in non-severe SARS-CoV-2 infection. Each CDR3 protein is one row after TCRdb ran MiXCR on the 5' RACE reads. The table lists about 80,000 distinct CDR3 sequences, 10% to 15% of them singletons. The material was whole blood, obtained at baseline. The receptors stem from an adult who was a healthcare worker with PCR-confirmed SARS-CoV-2 infection or an uninfected control (not recorded which). The donor label of this sample is uncertain.

The chain combines TRBV10-3 with TRBJ2-1; 13 bases are shared with TRBD2. Per the germline V gene, CDR1 is ENHRY and CDR2 is SYGVKD. The J segment lost 8 bases and the V segment lost 10 bases, leaving 8 bases of the junction unmatched. The CDR3 consists of 14 residues. CDR3 in amino acids: CASKLAGGRYEQFF. The CDR3 DNA sequence: TGTGCCAGCAAACTAGCGGGGGGGCGGTATGAGCAGTTCTTC.

The V and J genes are TRBV7-2 and TRBJ1-1; D is undetermined. The V and J ends lost 1 base and 3 bases respectively, with 6 bases between them. The germline V gene has CDR1 SGHTA and CDR2 FQGNSA. The CDR3 totals 13 residues. This CDR3 reads CASSLGRHTEAFF. The CDR3, as DNA: TGTGCCAGCAGCTTAGGCAGGCACACTGAAGCTTTCTTT. The complete variable domain, with remaining parts taken from reference TRBV7-2 and TRBJ1-1, reads GAGVSQSPSNKVTEKGKDVELRCDPISGHTALYWYRQSLGQGLEFLIYFQGNSAPDKSGLPSDRFSAERTGGSVSTLTIQRTQQEDSAVYLCASSLGRHTEAFFGQGTRLTVV.

This CDR3 reads CASREGGSGRFF. In DNA form, the CDR3 reads TGTGCCAGCAGGGAGGGCGGGAGTGGACGGTTCTTC. This chain links TRBV12-3 or TRBV12-4 with TRBJ2-1, with 7 bases fitting TRBD2. This CDR3 spans 12 amino acids. V was clipped by 6 bases and J by 15 bases; unmatched bases: 11.

This clonotype was seen repeatedly, ten times or more. V is TRBV6-6 and J is TRBJ1-5; D gene unclear. This CDR3 region has 14 residues. V was shortened by 0 bases and J by 2 bases, with 5 bases between the two germline ends. Germline-derived CDR1 and CDR2 are MNHNY and SVGAGI (reference sequence). In DNA, the CDR3 is TGTGCCAGCAGTTACTCGACCGGCAATCAGCCCCAGCATTTT. Protein: CASSYSTGNQPQHF.

This clonotype was recorded a few times. The rearrangement links TRBV5-1 to TRBJ2-7; 10 positions match TRBD2. With 4 bases clipped from V and 1 base from J, the junction kept 8 bases outside the gene matches. This CDR3 comprises 16 residues. The germline V gene has CDR1 SGHRS and CDR2 YFSETQ. DNA of the CDR3: TGCGCCAGCAGCCCAATTAGCGGGGGGCCTTCCTACGAGCAGTACTTC. Translation gives CASSPISGGPSYEQYF.

This clonotype was observed a few times. This sequence joins TRBV7-6 and TRBJ2-3; perhaps TRBD1 as D (6 bases). V gave up 3 bases and J gave up 4 bases, with 14 bases separating them. This CDR3 has 15 amino acids. CDR1 is SGHVS, CDR2 FNYEAQ, per germline. CDR3 loop: CASSFEGGAPDTQYF. CDR3 DNA: TGTGCCAGCAGCTTCGAAGGGGGAGCCCCAGATACGCAGTATTTT.

The V call is TRBV29-1, the J call TRBJ2-7, with D possibly being TRBD1 or TRBD2 (5 bases each). V was clipped by 6 bases and J by 7 bases, with 28 bases between them. This CDR3 is 16 amino acids long. Germline V gene data show CDR1 as SQVTM and CDR2 as ANQGSEA. In DNA, the CDR3 is TGCAGCGTCGCGCGTTCGTTGGGACCCAAGGCGGTAGAGCAGTACTTC. It specifies CSVARSLGPKAVEQYF.

The rearrangement uses TRBV11-3 and TRBJ2-5, with 10 bases that match TRBD1. J was trimmed by 2 bases and V by 5 bases; bases with no gene match: 5. Germline CDR1 and CDR2: SGHNT and YENEEA. The length of the CDR3 is 15 residues. The CDR3 DNA reads as TGTGCCAGCAGCGCAAGGACAGGGGGACAAGAGACCCAGTACTTC. Translated, it gives CASSARTGGQETQYF.